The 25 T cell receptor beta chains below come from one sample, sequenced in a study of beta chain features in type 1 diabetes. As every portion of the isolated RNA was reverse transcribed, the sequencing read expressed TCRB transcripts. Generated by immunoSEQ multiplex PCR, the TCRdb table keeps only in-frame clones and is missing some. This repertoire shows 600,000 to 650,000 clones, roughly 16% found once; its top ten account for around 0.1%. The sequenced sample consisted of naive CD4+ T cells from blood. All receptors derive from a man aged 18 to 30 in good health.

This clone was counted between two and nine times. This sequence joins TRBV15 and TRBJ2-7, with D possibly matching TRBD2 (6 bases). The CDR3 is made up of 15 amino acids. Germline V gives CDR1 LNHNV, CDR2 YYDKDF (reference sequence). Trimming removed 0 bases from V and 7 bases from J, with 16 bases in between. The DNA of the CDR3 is TGTGCCACCAGCAGAGAAGGAGGGAGATGGAGGGAGCAGTACTTC. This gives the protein CATSREGGRWREQYF.

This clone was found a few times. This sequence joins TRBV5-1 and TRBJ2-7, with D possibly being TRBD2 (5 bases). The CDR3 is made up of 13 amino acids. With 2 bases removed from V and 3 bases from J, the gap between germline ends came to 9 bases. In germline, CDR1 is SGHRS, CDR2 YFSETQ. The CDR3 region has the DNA TGCGCCAGCAGCTTCATTACTAGCTACGAGCAGTACTTC. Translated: CASSFITSYEQYF.

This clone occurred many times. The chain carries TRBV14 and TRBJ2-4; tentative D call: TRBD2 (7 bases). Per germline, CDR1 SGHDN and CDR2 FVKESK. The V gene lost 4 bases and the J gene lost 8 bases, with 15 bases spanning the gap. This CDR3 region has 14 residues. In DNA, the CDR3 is TGTGCCAGCAGCCGAAGCCAGGGGAGGGACATTCAGTACTTC. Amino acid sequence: CASSRSQGRDIQYF. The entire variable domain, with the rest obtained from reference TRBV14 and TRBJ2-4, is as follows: EAGVTQFPSHSVIEKGQTVTLRCDPISGHDNLYWYRRVMGKEIKFLLHFVKESKQDESGMPNNRFLAERTGGTYSTLKVQPAELEDSGVYFCASSRSQGRDIQYFGAGTRLSVL.

CDR3 in DNA: TGCGCCAGCAGCCAATTGGCCGGGACCCCAAATTCACCCCTCCACTTT. This translates into CASSQLAGTPNSPLHF. J is TRBJ1-6 and V is TRBV4-3; tentatively, D is TRBD1 (5 bases). This CDR3 has 16 residues. Deletions cut 2 bases from V and 7 bases from J, with 15 bases between. The V gene's germline CDR1 is LGHNA and CDR2 YSLEER.

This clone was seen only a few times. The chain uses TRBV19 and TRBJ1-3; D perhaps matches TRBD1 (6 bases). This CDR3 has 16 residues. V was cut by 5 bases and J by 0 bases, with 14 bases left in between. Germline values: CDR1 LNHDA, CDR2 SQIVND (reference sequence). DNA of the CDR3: TGTGCCAGTAGTCTCCCACAGGGTCTCTCTGGAAACACCATATATTTT. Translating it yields CASSLPQGLSGNTIYF. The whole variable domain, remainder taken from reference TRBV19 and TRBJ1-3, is DGGITQSPKYLFRKEGQNVTLSCEQNLNHDAMYWYRQDPGQGLRLIYYSQIVNDFQKGDIAEGYSVSREKKESFPLTVTSAQKNPTAFYLCASSLPQGLSGNTIYFGEGSWLTVV.

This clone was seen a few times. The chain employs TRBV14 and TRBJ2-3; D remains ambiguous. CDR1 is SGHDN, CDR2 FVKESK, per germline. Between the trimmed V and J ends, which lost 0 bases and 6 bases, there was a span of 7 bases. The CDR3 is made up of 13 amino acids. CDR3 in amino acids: CASSQDLADTQYF. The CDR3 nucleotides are TGTGCCAGCAGCCAAGATCTGGCTGATACGCAGTATTTT. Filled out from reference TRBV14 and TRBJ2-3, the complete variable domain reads EAGVTQFPSHSVIEKGQTVTLRCDPISGHDNLYWYRRVMGKEIKFLLHFVKESKQDESGMPNNRFLAERTGGTYSTLKVQPAELEDSGVYFCASSQDLADTQYFGPGTRLTVL.

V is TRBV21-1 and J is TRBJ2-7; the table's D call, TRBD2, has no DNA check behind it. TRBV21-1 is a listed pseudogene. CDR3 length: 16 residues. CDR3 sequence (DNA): TGTGCCAGCAGCAAAGAAAGGAGACTAGCGGAGTACGAGCAGTACTTC. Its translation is CASSKERRLAEYEQYF.

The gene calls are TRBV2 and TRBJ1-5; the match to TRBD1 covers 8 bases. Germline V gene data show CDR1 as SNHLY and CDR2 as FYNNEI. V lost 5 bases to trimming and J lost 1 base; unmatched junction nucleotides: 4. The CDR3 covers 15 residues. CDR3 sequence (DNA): TGTGCCAGCAGTACGGACAGGGCCAGCAATCAGCCCCAGCATTTT. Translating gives CASSTDRASNQPQHF. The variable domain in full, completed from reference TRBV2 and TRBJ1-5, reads EPEVTQTPSHQVTQMGQEVILRCVPISNHLYFYWYRQILGQKVEFLVSFYNNEISEKSEIFDDQFSVERPDGSNFTLKIRSTKLEDSAMYFCASSTDRASNQPQHFGDGTRLSIL.

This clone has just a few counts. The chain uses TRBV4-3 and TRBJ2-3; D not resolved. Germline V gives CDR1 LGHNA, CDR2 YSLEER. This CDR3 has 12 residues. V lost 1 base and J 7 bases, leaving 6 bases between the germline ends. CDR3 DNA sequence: TGCGCCAGCAGCCAAGCCAGTCATACGCAGTATTTT. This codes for CASSQASHTQYF.

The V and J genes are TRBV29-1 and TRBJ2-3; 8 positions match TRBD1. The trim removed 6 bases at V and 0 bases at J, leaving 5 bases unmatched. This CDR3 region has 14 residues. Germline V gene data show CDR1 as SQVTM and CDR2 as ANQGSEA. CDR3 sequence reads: CSVRDRQSTDTQYF. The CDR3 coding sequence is TGCAGCGTACGGGACAGGCAAAGCACAGATACGCAGTATTTT.

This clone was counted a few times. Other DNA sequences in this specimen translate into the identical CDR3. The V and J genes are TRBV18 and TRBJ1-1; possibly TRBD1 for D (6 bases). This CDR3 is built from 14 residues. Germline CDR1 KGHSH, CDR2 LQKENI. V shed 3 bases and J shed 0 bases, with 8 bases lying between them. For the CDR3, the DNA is TGTGCCAGCTCACCTGACAGGTTGAACACTGAAGCTTTCTTT. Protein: CASSPDRLNTEAFF.

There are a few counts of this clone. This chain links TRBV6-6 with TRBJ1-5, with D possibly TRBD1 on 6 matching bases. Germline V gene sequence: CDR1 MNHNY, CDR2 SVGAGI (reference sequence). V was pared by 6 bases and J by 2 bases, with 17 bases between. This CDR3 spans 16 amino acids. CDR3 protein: CASRPRGQSGNQPQHF. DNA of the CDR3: TGTGCCAGCAGGCCCCGGGGGCAGTCAGGCAATCAGCCCCAGCATTTT.

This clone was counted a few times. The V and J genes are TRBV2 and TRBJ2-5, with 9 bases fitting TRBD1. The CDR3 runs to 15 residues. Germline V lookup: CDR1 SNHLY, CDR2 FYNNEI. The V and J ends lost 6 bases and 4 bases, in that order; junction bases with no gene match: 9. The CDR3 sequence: CASRPEGTGPETQYF. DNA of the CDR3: TGTGCCAGCAGGCCCGAAGGGACAGGGCCAGAGACCCAGTACTTC.

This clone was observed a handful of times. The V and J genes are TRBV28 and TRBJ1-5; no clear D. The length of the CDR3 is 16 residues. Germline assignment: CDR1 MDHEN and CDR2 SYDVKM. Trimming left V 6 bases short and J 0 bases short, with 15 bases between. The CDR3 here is CASRLRPLLSNQPQHF. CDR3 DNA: TGTGCCAGCAGACTTAGGCCCCTCCTTAGCAATCAGCCCCAGCATTTT.

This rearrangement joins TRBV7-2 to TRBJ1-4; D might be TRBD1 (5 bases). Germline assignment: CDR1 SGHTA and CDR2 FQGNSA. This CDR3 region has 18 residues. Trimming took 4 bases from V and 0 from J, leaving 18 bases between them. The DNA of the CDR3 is TGTGCCAGCAGCTCAACTCCCCAGGGTGGTACAACTAATGAAAAACTGTTTTTT. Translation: CASSSTPQGGTTNEKLFF.

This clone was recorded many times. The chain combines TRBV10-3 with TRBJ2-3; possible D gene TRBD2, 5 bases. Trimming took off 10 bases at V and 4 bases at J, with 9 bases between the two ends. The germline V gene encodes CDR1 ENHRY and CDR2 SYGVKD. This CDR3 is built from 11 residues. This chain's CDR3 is CATAGADTQYF. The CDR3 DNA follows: TGTGCCACGGCGGGCGCAGATACGCAGTATTTT.

The CDR3: CASSTTRGREAFF. Here the CDR3 DNA reads TGTGCCAGCAGCACAACGAGGGGCAGGGAGGCTTTCTTT. J is TRBJ1-1 and V is TRBV14, with D perhaps matching TRBD1 (5 bases). This CDR3 has 13 amino acids. V gave up 5 bases and J gave up 11 bases, with 18 bases separating them. The germline V gene has CDR1 SGHDN and CDR2 FVKESK.

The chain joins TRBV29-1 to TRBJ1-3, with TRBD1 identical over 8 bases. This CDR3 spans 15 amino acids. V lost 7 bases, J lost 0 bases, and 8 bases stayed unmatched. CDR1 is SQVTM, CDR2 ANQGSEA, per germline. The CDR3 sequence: CSGVDGQGSGNTIYF. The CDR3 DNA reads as TGCAGCGGGGTGGATGGACAGGGCTCTGGAAACACCATATATTTT.

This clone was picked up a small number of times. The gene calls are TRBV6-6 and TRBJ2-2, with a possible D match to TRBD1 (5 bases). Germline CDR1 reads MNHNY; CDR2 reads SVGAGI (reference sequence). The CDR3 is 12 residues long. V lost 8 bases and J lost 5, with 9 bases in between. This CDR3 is CASLRETGELFF. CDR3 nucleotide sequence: TGTGCCAGCCTCAGGGAAACCGGGGAGCTGTTTTTT.

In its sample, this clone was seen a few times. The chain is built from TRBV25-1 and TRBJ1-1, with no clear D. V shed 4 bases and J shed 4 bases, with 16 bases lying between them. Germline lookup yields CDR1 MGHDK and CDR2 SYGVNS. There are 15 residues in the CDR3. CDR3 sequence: CASSARDRWGTEAFF. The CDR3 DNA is TGTGCCAGCAGTGCGCGGGATCGTTGGGGCACTGAAGCTTTCTTT.

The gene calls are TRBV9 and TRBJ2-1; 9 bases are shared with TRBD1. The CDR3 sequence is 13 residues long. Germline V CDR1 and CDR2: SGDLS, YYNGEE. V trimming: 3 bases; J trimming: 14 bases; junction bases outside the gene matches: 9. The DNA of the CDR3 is TGTGCCAGCAGCGGATACGGACAGGGGCTCAAGTTCTTC. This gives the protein CASSGYGQGLKFF.

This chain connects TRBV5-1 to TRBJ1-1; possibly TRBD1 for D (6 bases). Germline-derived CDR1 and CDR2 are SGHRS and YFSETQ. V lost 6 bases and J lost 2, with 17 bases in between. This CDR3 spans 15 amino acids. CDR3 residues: CASTIFKGGNTEAFF. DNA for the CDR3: TGCGCCAGCACCATCTTCAAGGGGGGAAACACTGAAGCTTTCTTT.

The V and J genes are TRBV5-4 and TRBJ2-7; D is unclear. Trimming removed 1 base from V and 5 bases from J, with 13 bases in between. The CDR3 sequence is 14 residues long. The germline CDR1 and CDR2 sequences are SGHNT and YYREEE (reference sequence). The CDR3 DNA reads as TGTGCCAGCAGCTTGACCCCAGCCGCACACGAGCAGTACTTC. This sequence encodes CASSLTPAAHEQYF.

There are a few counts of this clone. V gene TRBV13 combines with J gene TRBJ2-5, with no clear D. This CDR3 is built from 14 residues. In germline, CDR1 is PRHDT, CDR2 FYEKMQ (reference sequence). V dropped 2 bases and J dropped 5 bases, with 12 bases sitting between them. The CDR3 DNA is TGTGCCAGCAGCTTATGGGGTTCCGGGGAGACCCAGTACTTC. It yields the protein CASSLWGSGETQYF.

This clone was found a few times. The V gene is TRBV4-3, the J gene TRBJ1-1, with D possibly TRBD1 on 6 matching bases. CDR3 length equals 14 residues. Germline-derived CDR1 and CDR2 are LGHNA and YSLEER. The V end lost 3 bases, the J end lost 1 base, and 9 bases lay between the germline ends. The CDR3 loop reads CASSHDRWNTEAFF. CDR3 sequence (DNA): TGCGCCAGCAGCCACGACAGGTGGAACACTGAAGCTTTCTTT.